This entry lists 31 T cell receptor beta chains sequenced from one sample in a study of CD8+CD57+ T cells in acquired aplastic anemia. In patients chosen for sequencing, flow cytometry had shown CD8+CD57+ cell expansion. Genomic DNA served as template for TCR beta VDJ and CDR3 profiling. TCRdb itself ran the reads through MiXCR, one entry per CDR3 protein. The data contain over 150,000 distinct CDR3 sequences, about 44% of them singletons. Sequencing was performed on sorted CD4+, CD8+, or CD8+CD57+ T cells (not recorded which) from PBMCs. The receptors shown here come from a human donor with aplastic anemia.

This clonotype was counted ten times or more. This chain connects TRBV2 to TRBJ2-5; 12 nucleotides line up with TRBD1. Germline lookup yields CDR1 SNHLY and CDR2 FYNNEI. The CDR3 totals 16 residues. With V trimmed by 5 bases and J by 5 bases, 9 bases remained unmatched. CDR3 protein: CASSQEGTGGMETQYF. In DNA form, the CDR3 reads TGTGCCAGCAGTCAAGAAGGGACAGGGGGCATGGAGACCCAGTACTTC.

This clonotype came up many times. This chain joins TRBV5-1 and TRBJ1-4; no reliable D call. The V end lost 3 bases, the J end lost 3 bases, and 15 bases lay between the germline ends. The CDR3 is made up of 16 amino acids. Germline CDR1 and CDR2: SGHRS and YFSETQ. The CDR3 DNA follows: TGCGCCAGCAGCTCCACCTTCGGGCAGCCTAATGAAAAACTGTTTTTT. Its protein is CASSSTFGQPNEKLFF. The full variable domain, with the rest looked up from reference TRBV5-1 and TRBJ1-4, is KAGVTQTPRYLIKTRGQQVTLSCSPISGHRSVSWYQQTPGQGLQFLFEYFSETQRNKGNFPGRFSGRQFSNSRSEMNVSTLELGDSALYLCASSSTFGQPNEKLFFGSGTQLSVL.

With respect to this clonotype: A much larger clonotype is one base distant, so this may be a read error. No conserved phenylalanine or tryptophan is present at the end of the CDR3, so a read error is the likely explanation. The chain employs TRBV5-1 and TRBJ2-1, with a possible D match to TRBD1 (6 bases). Per the germline V gene, CDR1 is SGHRS and CDR2 is YFSETQ. The CDR3 is 15 residues long. Trimming cost V 1 base and J 0 bases, with 8 bases left between them. The CDR3 protein is CASSLTGYSYNEQFL. The CDR3 DNA is TGCGCCAGCAGCTTGACAGGGTACTCCTACAATGAGCAGTTCCTC.

The J gene is TRBJ1-5, the V gene TRBV19, with D perhaps matching TRBD1 (5 bases). The V and J ends lost 4 bases and 5 bases respectively, with 15 bases between them. This CDR3 spans 15 amino acids. CDR1 is LNHDA and CDR2 is SQIVND in the germline V gene (reference sequence). The CDR3: CASSKTGRDHQPQHF. In DNA form, the CDR3 reads TGTGCCAGTAGTAAAACAGGCAGGGATCATCAGCCCCAGCATTTT.

This clonotype was seen only a few times. V gene TRBV3-1 combines with J gene TRBJ2-1, with TRBD2 matching over 8 bases. The V and J ends lost 4 bases and 13 bases, in that order; junction bases with no gene match: 9. Germline V gene lookup returns CDR1 LGHDT and CDR2 YNNKEL (reference sequence). CDR3 length equals 13 residues. The CDR3 nucleotides read TGTGCCAGCAGCCCAAAGGAGCGGGGGAGACAGTTCTTC. Translation gives CASSPKERGRQFF.

The chain uses TRBV18 and TRBJ2-7; a weak D match, TRBD1 (6 bases). Germline V gene lookup returns CDR1 KGHSH and CDR2 LQKENI. There are 13 residues in the CDR3. The V end lost 6 bases, the J end lost 5 bases, and 14 bases lay between the germline ends. DNA for the CDR3: TGTGCCAGCTCCCCCACAGGGTCCCACGAGCAGTACTTC. Its translation is CASSPTGSHEQYF.

The sample holds a few counts of this clonotype. The J gene is TRBJ1-5, the V gene TRBV29-1; perhaps TRBD1 as D (5 bases). CDR3 size: 12 residues. Between the trimmed V and J ends, which lost 4 bases and 2 bases, there was a span of 6 bases. Per the germline V gene, CDR1 is SQVTM and CDR2 is ANQGSEA. DNA of the CDR3: TGCAGCGTTGGGGACGGCAATCAGCCCCAGCATTTT. Its protein product is CSVGDGNQPQHF.

At least ten counts were recorded for this clonotype. This chain uses TRBV20-1 with TRBJ2-3, with 9 bases matching TRBD2. Per germline, CDR1 DFQATT and CDR2 SNEGSKA (reference sequence). This CDR3 spans 16 amino acids. V lost 2 bases and J lost 1; bases outside the gene matches: 7. The CDR3 loop is CSARPLGGGGTDTQYF. The DNA of the CDR3 is TGCAGTGCTAGACCCCTAGGCGGGGGGGGCACAGATACGCAGTATTTT.

The rearrangement uses TRBV15 and TRBJ1-2, with 12 bases fitting TRBD1. CDR1 is LNHNV and CDR2 is YYDKDF in the germline V gene (reference sequence). The CDR3 spans 14 residues. Trimming took 3 bases from V and 7 from J; bases not matched to a gene: 3. CDR3 protein: CATSRGQGAGGYTF. DNA of the CDR3: TGTGCCACCAGCAGGGGACAGGGGGCGGGTGGCTACACCTTC.

The table lists this clonotype with many counts. The V call is TRBV11-2, the J call TRBJ2-1; tentatively, D is TRBD2 (5 bases). Germline assignment: CDR1 SGHAT and CDR2 FQNNGV. This CDR3 region has 17 residues. V lost 3 bases and J lost 3, with 18 bases in between. CDR3 in amino acids: CASSLRSGDPLYNEQFF. The CDR3, as DNA: TGTGCCAGCAGCTTGAGGAGCGGAGACCCTCTCTACAATGAGCAGTTCTTC. The whole variable domain, remainder taken from reference TRBV11-2 and TRBJ2-1, is EAGVAQSPRYKIIEKRQSVAFWCNPISGHATLYWYQQILGQGPKLLIQFQNNGVVDDSQLPKDRFSAERLKGVDSTLKIQPAKLEDSAVYLCASSLRSGDPLYNEQFFGPGTRLTVL.

This clonotype was recorded many times. The rearrangement links TRBV6-1 to TRBJ2-3; 10 nucleotides align to TRBD2. CDR1 and CDR2 (germline): MNHNS, SASEGT. V lost 4 bases to trimming and J lost 5 bases; unmatched junction nucleotides: 3. The CDR3 loop spans 14 amino acids. DNA for the CDR3: TGTGCCAGCAGTGCCAGCGGGGGGGGAGATACGCAGTATTTT. This translates into CASSASGGGDTQYF.

This clonotype has a count of ten or more. The DNA of the CDR3 is TGTGCCAGCAGCTTAGGGACAGGGTCCGCTGAAGCTTTCTTT. Translation: CASSLGTGSAEAFF. This chain links TRBV5-8 with TRBJ1-1, with 9 bases lining up with TRBD1. CDR1 and CDR2 (germline): SGHTS, YDEGEE. This CDR3 region has 14 residues. The J segment lost 6 bases and the V segment lost 2 bases, leaving 5 bases of the junction unmatched. Full variable domain (rest looked up from reference TRBV5-8 and TRBJ1-1): EAGVTQSPTHLIKTRGQQATLRCSPISGHTSVYWYQQALGLGLQFLLWYDEGEERNRGNFPPRFSGRQFPNYSSELNVNALELEDSALYLCASSLGTGSAEAFFGQGTRLTVV.

CDR3 sequence (DNA): TGCAGTGCCATGCCGCCTCTCCCCAGCACAGATACGCAGTATTTT. Protein: CSAMPPLPSTDTQYF. The chain combines TRBV20-1 with TRBJ2-3; no clear D. Germline CDR1 and CDR2: DFQATT and SNEGSKA (reference sequence). This CDR3 is built from 15 residues. The ends were cut back, 6 bases at V and 0 bases at J, with 16 bases in the middle.

This clonotype appeared a few times. The rearrangement uses TRBV7-8 and TRBJ1-5; maybe TRBD1 (5 bases). The CDR3 length is 15 residues. Deletions cut 4 bases from V and 2 bases from J, with 12 bases between. Germline-derived CDR1 and CDR2 are SGHVS and FQNEAQ. The CDR3, as DNA: TGTGCCAGCAGCTCCCGGGGAGGGGGCAATCAGCCCCAGCATTTT. It yields the protein CASSSRGGGNQPQHF.

The rearrangement joins TRBV5-8 to TRBJ1-2; no reliable D call. V was clipped by 2 bases and J by 4 bases, with 0 bases between them. The CDR3 has 10 amino acids. Per the germline V gene, CDR1 is SGHTS and CDR2 is YDEGEE. CDR3 residues: CASSFYGYTF. CDR3 DNA sequence: TGTGCCAGCAGCTTCTATGGCTACACCTTC.

V usage is TRBV29-1 and J usage is TRBJ2-7, with D perhaps matching TRBD2 (6 bases). Trimming shortened V by 6 bases and J by 0 bases, and 15 bases separated the two germline ends. This CDR3 is built from 14 residues. The V gene's germline CDR1 is SQVTM and CDR2 ANQGSEA. CDR3 DNA: TGCAGCGTCGCGATTAGCGGAATCTCCTACGAGCAGTACTTC. Amino acids: CSVAISGISYEQYF.

The rearrangement uses TRBV12-3 or TRBV12-4 and TRBJ2-5; possible D gene TRBD1, 7 bases. With 6 bases removed from V and 2 bases from J, the gap between germline ends came to 16 bases. This CDR3 contains 15 residues. The CDR3 is CASSRGGGEQETQYF. The CDR3 DNA is TGTGCCAGCAGCCGAGGGGGCGGGGAGCAAGAGACCCAGTACTTC.

This clonotype was detected many times. The rearrangement joins TRBV19 to TRBJ1-1; TRBD1 agrees at 12 bases. Trimming removed 4 bases from V and 5 bases from J; junction bases left unmatched: 8. This CDR3 spans 16 amino acids. Germline values: CDR1 LNHDA, CDR2 SQIVND (reference sequence). The CDR3 is CASSTGTGGSGTEAFF. In DNA, the CDR3 is TGTGCCAGTAGTACGGGGACAGGGGGCTCGGGGACTGAAGCTTTCTTT.

This clonotype was counted only a few times. The CDR3, as DNA: TGTGCCAGCTCACCCTTCGGGGCAGAGCAACGAGAGACCCAGTACTTC. Translating it yields CASSPFGAEQRETQYF. The rearrangement uses TRBV18 and TRBJ2-5; D may be TRBD1 or TRBD2 (5 bases each). CDR3 length: 16 residues. Germline assignment: CDR1 KGHSH and CDR2 LQKENI. V lost 3 bases and J lost 4, with 18 bases in between. Full variable domain (rest looked up from reference TRBV18 and TRBJ2-5): NAGVMQNPRHLVRRRGQEARLRCSPMKGHSHVYWYRQLPEEGLKFMVYLQKENIIDESGMPKERFSAEFPKEGPSILRIQQVVRGDSAAYFCASSPFGAEQRETQYFGPGTRLLVL.

The chain has TRBV15 and TRBJ2-5; 11 positions agree with TRBD2. There are 17 residues in the CDR3. After removal of 1 base from V and 3 bases from J, the junction contained 7 bases not matched to a gene. CDR1 is LNHNV and CDR2 is YYDKDF in the germline V gene (reference sequence). CDR3 in DNA: TGTGCCACCAGCAGAGGCGACGTTAGCGGGGGGGAAGAGACCCAGTACTTC. Translated, it gives CATSRGDVSGGEETQYF.

J is TRBJ2-7 and V is TRBV19; D unresolved. Trimming took off 5 bases at V and 7 bases at J, with 12 bases between the two ends. The germline V gene encodes CDR1 LNHDA and CDR2 SQIVND (reference sequence). There are 12 residues in the CDR3. The CDR3 nucleotides are TGTGCCAGTAGTGTCTCAGGAGCAGAGCAGTACTTC. Its translation is CASSVSGAEQYF.

The chain joins TRBV25-1 to TRBJ1-1; D is undetermined. This CDR3 comprises 11 residues. Germline loops: CDR1 MGHDK, CDR2 SYGVNS. V was pared by 8 bases and J by 6 bases, with 10 bases between. CDR3 sequence (DNA): TGTGCCAGCGTTGTAGGAGCTGAAGCTTTCTTT. Its translation is CASVVGAEAFF.

About this clonotype: A much larger clonotype is one base distant, so this may be a read error. V usage is TRBV12-5 and J usage is TRBJ2-2; D perhaps matches TRBD1 (5 bases). This CDR3 has 13 residues. Trimming cost V 6 bases and J 7 bases, with 12 bases left between them. The germline V gene has CDR1 LGHNT and CDR2 FRNRAP. Written as DNA, the CDR3 is TGTGCTAGTGGCTCGCAGGGTCTCGGGGAGCTGTTTTTT. It specifies CASGSQGLGELFF.

This clonotype occurred many times. The chain combines TRBV15 with TRBJ1-5, with 9 bases lining up with TRBD1. The ends lost 4 bases at V and 4 bases at J; junction bases unmatched: 5. CDR1 and CDR2 (germline): LNHNV, YYDKDF (reference sequence). The CDR3 spans 15 residues. The CDR3 sequence is CATSTWDRENQPQHF. The DNA of the CDR3 is TGTGCCACCAGCACTTGGGACAGGGAGAATCAGCCCCAGCATTTT. Drawing the rest from reference TRBV15 and TRBJ1-5, the complete variable domain is DAMVIQNPRYQVTQFGKPVTLSCSQTLNHNVMYWYQQKSSQAPKLLFHYYDKDFNNEADTPDNFQSRRPNTSFCFLDIRSPGLGDTAMYLCATSTWDRENQPQHFGDGTRLSIL.

The chain combines TRBV2 with TRBJ1-1, with a possible D match to TRBD1 (6 bases). V lost 2 bases and J 5 bases, leaving 12 bases between the germline ends. This CDR3 comprises 14 residues. Looked up from germline, CDR1 is SNHLY and CDR2 is FYNNEI. DNA of the CDR3: TGTGCCAGCAGTGAAAGGGGGGGCGCGACTGAAGCTTTCTTT. Protein sequence: CASSERGGATEAFF.

This clonotype was found many times. The chain is built from TRBV11-1 and TRBJ1-6; the match to TRBD1 covers 7 bases. CDR1 SGHAT and CDR2 FQDESV come from the germline V gene (reference sequence). With V trimmed by 5 bases and J by 5 bases, 12 bases remained unmatched. This CDR3 spans 17 amino acids. The CDR3 here is CASSPRQGTSNNSPLHF. Here the CDR3 DNA reads TGTGCCAGCAGCCCAAGACAGGGAACCTCAAATAATTCACCCCTCCACTTT.

This clonotype showed up many times. The V gene is TRBV29-1, the J gene TRBJ2-7; TRBD1 aligns across 10 bases. The CDR3 is made up of 15 amino acids. Germline V gene sequence: CDR1 SQVTM, CDR2 ANQGSEA. Trimming took 6 bases from V and 2 from J; bases not matched to a gene: 10. The chain's CDR3 is CSVEPTDRGPYEQYF. CDR3 sequence (DNA): TGCAGCGTCGAACCTACTGACAGGGGGCCCTACGAGCAGTACTTC.

This clonotype came up many times. The chain couples TRBV25-1 to TRBJ2-7; no reliable D call. Germline V gene lookup returns CDR1 MGHDK and CDR2 SYGVNS. Trimming removed 4 bases from V and 4 bases from J, with 5 bases in between. This CDR3 is built from 11 residues. CDR3 sequence reads: CASSGQYEQYF. For the CDR3, the DNA is TGTGCCAGCAGTGGGCAGTACGAGCAGTACTTC.

The chain is built from TRBV10-3 and TRBJ1-1; maybe TRBD1 (5 bases). CDR3 length: 16 amino acids. V shed 0 bases and J shed 1 base, with 12 bases lying between them. Germline assignment: CDR1 ENHRY and CDR2 SYGVKD. CDR3 in DNA: TGTGCCATCAGTGAGTCTTCTCGGGGCCGGAACACTGAAGCTTTCTTT. It yields the protein CAISESSRGRNTEAFF.

This clonotype has ten or more counts. The gene calls are TRBV20-1 and TRBJ1-1, with D unclear. CDR1 DFQATT and CDR2 SNEGSKA come from the germline V gene (reference sequence). V was trimmed by 2 bases and J by 0 bases, leaving 10 bases between them. The CDR3 sequence is 14 residues long. The CDR3 loop is CSARSGNMNTEAFF. Written as DNA, the CDR3 is TGCAGTGCTAGAAGCGGAAATATGAACACTGAAGCTTTCTTT.

This clonotype appeared a few times. The genes are TRBV7-6 and TRBJ2-7; D is perhaps TRBD1 (5 bases). The CDR3 is made up of 14 amino acids. Germline assignment: CDR1 SGHVS and CDR2 FNYEAQ. Trimming left V 4 bases short and J 5 bases short, with 15 bases between. The CDR3 here is CASSSSRQHHEQYF. CDR3 DNA: TGTGCCAGCAGCTCCTCCCGACAGCACCACGAGCAGTACTTC.